Reported below is one T cell receptor (beta chain). The entry originates in a study of control samples from healthy donors and cancer patients. Clones were read by immunoSEQ multiplex PCR, and TCRdb kept only the in-frame ones, dropping some. The table records 100,000 to 120,000 clones, 85% to 90% of them present only once. The germline V gene has CDR1 SEHNR and CDR2 FQNEAQ (reference sequence). Trimming cost V 4 bases and J 4 bases, with 10 bases left between them. The CDR3 sequence is 14 residues long. This chain links TRBV7-9 with TRBJ2-2, with D tentatively TRBD1 (6 bases). Sequencing input: PBMCs. This TCR derives from a woman aged 60 to 75 with lung cancer. The chain's CDR3 is CASSSQGSTGELFF. The CDR3 DNA sequence: TGTGCCAGCAGCTCACAGGGTTCCACCGGGGAGCTGTTTTTT.